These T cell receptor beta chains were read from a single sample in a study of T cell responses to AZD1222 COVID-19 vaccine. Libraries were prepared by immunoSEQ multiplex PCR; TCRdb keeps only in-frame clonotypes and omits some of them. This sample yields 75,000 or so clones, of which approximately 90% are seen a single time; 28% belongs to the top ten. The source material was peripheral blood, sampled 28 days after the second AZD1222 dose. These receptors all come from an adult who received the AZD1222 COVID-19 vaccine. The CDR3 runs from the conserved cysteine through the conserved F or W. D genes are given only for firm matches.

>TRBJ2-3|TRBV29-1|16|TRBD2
TGCAGCGTTGAACGGTCTACGGGAGGGCCTAAAGATACGCAGTATTTT
CSVERSTGGPKDTQYF
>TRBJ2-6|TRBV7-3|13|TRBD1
TGTGCCAGCAGCCTCGACAGGGGGTCGGGCCTGACTTTC
CASSLDRGSGLTF
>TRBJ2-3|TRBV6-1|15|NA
TGTGCCAGCAGTGAAGGCCGGGACGGCACAGATACGCAGTATTTT
CASSEGRDGTDTQYF
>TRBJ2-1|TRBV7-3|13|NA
TGTGCCAGCAGCTCCGAGCAGGCCTTTGAGCAGTTCTTC
CASSSEQAFEQFF
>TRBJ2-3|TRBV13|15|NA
TGTGCCAGCAGCCTGAGGGGTGGGGATACAGATACGCAGTATTTT
CASSLRGGDTDTQYF
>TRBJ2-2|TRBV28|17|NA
TGTGCCAGCAGTTCAGGAGGATCCCCCTCAGGGACCGGGGAGCTGTTTTTT
CASSSGGSPSGTGELFF
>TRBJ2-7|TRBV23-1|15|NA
TGCGCCAGCAGTCTAACCGGGACTCCCCAAGCCGAGCAGTACTTC
CASSLTGTPQAEQYF
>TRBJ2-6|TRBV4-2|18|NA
TGTGCCAGCAGCCAAGACTCCCTAGCGAGCTCTGGGGCCAACGTCCTGACTTTC
CASSQDSLASSGANVLTF
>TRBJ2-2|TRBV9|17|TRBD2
TGTGCCAGCAGCGTAGGGGTAGCGGGAGGGAACACCGGGGAGCTGTTTTTT
CASSVGVAGGNTGELFF
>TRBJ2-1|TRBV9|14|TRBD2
TGTGCCGGCAGCTCAGGGACTAGCGGGAGGGGAGAGTTCTTC
CAGSSGTSGRGEFF
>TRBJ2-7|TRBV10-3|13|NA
TGTGCCATCAGTCACCACATAGATTACGAGCAGTACTTC
CAISHHIDYEQYF
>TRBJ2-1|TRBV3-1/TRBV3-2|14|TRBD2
TGTGCCAGCAGCCAAGATTTAGCGGGGGCGGGGCAGTTCTTC
CASSQDLAGAGQFF
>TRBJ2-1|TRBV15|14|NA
TGTGCCACCAGCGGTTACACAGGGATCAATGAGCAGTTCTTC
CATSGYTGINEQFF